This TCR beta chain was found in a study of OX40 agonist ivuxolimab in advanced cancers. Looking at the study overall: One patient with hepatocellular carcinoma and two with cutaneous melanoma, three in all, had partial responses.

Patients had blood sampled at baseline and again on cycle 4 day 1 and cycle 7 day 1. Some clones are missing from TCRdb's copy, which holds only in-frame ones; the method was immunoSEQ multiplex PCR. The table has about 43,000 clones, approximately 83% seen once. As concerns this clone: Its antigen is unknown.

Germline assignment: CDR1 LNHDA and CDR2 SQIVND (reference sequence). The CDR3 is 13 residues long. Trimming cost V 4 bases and J 0 bases, with 6 bases left between them. General study points: Which antigen the expanded peripheral T cells recognized is unknown.

The clonotype was recovered from an adult with an advanced solid tumor such as melanoma, head and neck, liver or kidney cancer. This rearrangement joins TRBV19 to TRBJ2-5; D call uncertain. The sample consisted of CD4+ or CD8+ T cells sorted from blood, taken in a trial of the OX40 agonist ivuxolimab. CDR3 protein: CASSTLYQETQYF. In DNA, the CDR3 is TGTGCCAGTAGTACTTTGTACCAAGAGACCCAGTACTTC.